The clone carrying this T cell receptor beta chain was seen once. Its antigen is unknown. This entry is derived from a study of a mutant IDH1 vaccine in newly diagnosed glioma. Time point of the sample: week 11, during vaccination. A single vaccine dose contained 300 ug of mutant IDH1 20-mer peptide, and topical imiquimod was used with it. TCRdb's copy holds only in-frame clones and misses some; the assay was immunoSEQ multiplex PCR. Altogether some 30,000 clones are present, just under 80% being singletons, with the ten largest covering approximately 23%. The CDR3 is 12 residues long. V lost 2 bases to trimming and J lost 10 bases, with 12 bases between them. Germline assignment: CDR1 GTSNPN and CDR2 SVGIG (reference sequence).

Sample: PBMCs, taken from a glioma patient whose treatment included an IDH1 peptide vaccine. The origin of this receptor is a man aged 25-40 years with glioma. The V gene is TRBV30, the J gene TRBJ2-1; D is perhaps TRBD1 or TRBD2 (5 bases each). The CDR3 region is CAWSTGPEEQFF. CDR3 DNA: TGTGCCTGGAGTACGGGGCCGGAAGAGCAGTTCTTC.